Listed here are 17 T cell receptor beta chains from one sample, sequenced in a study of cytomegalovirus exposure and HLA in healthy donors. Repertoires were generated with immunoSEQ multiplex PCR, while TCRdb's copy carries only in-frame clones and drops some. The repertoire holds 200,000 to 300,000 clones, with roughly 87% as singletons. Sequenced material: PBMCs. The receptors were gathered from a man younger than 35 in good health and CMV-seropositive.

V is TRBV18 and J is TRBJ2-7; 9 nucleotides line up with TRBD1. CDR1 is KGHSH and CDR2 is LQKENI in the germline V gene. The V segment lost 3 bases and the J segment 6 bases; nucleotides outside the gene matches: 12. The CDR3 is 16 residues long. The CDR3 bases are TGTGCCAGCTCACCGGGACTGGGACAGGGCGTCCGCGAGCAGTACTTC. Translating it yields CASSPGLGQGVREQYF.

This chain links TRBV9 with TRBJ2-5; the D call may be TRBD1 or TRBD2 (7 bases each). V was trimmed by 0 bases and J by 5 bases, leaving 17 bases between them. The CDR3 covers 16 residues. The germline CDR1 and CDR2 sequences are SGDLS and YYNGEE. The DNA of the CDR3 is TGTGCCAGCAGCGTAGACCAGGGGGGGCATATCGAGACCCAGTACTTC. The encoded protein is CASSVDQGGHIETQYF. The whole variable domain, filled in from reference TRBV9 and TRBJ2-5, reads DSGVTQTPKHLITATGQRVTLRCSPRSGDLSVYWYQQSLDQGLQFLIQYYNGEERAKGNILERFSAQQFPDLHSELNLSSLELGDSALYFCASSVDQGGHIETQYFGPGTRLLVL.

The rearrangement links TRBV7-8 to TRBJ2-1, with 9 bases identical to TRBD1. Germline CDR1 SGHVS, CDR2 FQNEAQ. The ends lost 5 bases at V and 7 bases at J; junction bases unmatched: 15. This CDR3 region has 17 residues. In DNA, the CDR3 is TGTGCCAGCAGCGCTAGGACACAGGGGGCGAATGCTAATGAGCAGTTCTTC. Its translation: CASSARTQGANANEQFF. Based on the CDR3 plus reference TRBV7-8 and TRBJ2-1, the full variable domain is GAGVSQSPRYKVAKRGQDVALRCDPISGHVSLFWYQQALGQGPEFLTYFQNEAQLDKSGLPSDRFFAERPEGSVSTLKIQRTQQEDSAVYLCASSARTQGANANEQFFGPGTRLTVL.

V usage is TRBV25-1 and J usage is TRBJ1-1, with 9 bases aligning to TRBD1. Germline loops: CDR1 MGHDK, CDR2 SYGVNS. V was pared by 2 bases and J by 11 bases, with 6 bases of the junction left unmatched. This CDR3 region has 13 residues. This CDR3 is CASSEPGQGPAFF. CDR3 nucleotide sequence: TGTGCCAGCAGTGAACCGGGACAGGGCCCGGCTTTCTTT.

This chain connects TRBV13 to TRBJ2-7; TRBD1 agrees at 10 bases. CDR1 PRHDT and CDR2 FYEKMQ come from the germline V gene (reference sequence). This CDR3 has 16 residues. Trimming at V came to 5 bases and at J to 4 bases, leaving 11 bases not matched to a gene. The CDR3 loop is CASSRTDRGIGYEQYF. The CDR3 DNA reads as TGTGCCAGCAGCCGTACGGACAGGGGGATCGGTTACGAGCAGTACTTC.

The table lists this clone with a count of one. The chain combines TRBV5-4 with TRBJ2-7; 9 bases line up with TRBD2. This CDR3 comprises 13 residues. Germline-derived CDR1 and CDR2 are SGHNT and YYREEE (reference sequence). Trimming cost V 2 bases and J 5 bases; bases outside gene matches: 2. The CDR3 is CASSFLAGNEQYF. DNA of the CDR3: TGTGCCAGCAGCTTTCTAGCGGGAAACGAGCAGTACTTC.

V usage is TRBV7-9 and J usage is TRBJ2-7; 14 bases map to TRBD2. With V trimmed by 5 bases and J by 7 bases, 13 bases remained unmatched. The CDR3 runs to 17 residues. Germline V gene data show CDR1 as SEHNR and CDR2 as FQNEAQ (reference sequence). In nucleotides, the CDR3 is TGTGCCAGCAGCAAAGGGACTAGCGGGAGCCGTCGCGGGGAGCAGTACTTC. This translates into CASSKGTSGSRRGEQYF.

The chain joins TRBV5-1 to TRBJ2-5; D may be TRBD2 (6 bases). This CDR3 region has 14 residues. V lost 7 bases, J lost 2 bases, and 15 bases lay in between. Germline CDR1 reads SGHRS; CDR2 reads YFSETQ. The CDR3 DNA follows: TGCGCCAGCTGCCTTGCGGGGAGGCAAGAGACCCAGTACTTC. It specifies CASCLAGRQETQYF.

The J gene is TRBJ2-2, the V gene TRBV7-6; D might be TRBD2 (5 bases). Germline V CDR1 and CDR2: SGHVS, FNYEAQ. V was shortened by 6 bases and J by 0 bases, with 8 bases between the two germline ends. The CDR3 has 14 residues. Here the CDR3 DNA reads TGTGCCAGCAGGTTCGGGGCGAACACCGGGGAGCTGTTTTTT. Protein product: CASRFGANTGELFF. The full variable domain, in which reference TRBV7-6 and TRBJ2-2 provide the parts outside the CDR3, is GAGVSQSPRYKVTKRGQDVALRCDPISGHVSLYWYRQALGQGPEFLTYFNYEAQQDKSGLPNDRFSAERPEGSISTLTIQRTEQRDSAMYRCASRFGANTGELFFGEGSRLTVL.

The CDR3 loop reads CASSDLREDDNEQFF. In DNA form, the CDR3 reads TGTGCCAGCAGTGATTTGAGGGAGGACGACAATGAGCAGTTCTTC. The rearrangement joins TRBV28 to TRBJ2-1, with D maybe TRBD2 (6 bases). CDR1 is MDHEN, CDR2 SYDVKM, per germline. V was cut by 5 bases and J by 5 bases, with 16 bases left in between. The CDR3 length is 15 residues. Filled out from reference TRBV28 and TRBJ2-1, the complete variable domain reads DVKVTQSSRYLVKRTGEKVFLECVQDMDHENMFWYRQDPGLGLRLIYFSYDVKMKEKGDIPEGYSVSREKKERFSLILESASTNQTSMYLCASSDLREDDNEQFFGPGTRLTVL.

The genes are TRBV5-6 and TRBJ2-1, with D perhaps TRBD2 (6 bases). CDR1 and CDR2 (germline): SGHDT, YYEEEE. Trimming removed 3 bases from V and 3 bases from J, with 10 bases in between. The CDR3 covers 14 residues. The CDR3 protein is CASSSGSIYNEQFF. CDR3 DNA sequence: TGTGCCAGCAGCTCCGGGAGCATCTACAATGAGCAGTTCTTC. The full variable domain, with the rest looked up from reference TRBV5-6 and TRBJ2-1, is DAGVTQSPTHLIKTRGQQVTLRCSPKSGHDTVSWYQQALGQGPQFIFQYYEEEERQRGNFPDRFSGHQFPNYSSELNVNALLLGDSALYLCASSSGSIYNEQFFGPGTRLTVL.

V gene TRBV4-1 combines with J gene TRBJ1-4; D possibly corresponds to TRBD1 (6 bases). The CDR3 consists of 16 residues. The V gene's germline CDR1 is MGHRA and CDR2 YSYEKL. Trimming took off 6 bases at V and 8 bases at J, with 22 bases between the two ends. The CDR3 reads CASRQSGGRGREKLFF. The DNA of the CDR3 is TGCGCCAGCAGGCAATCTGGGGGCAGGGGACGGGAAAAACTGTTTTTT.

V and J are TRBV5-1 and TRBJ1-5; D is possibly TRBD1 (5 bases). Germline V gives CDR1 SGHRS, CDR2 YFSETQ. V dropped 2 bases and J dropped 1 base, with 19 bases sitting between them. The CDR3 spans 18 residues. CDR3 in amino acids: CASSLSGRGRGSNQPQHF. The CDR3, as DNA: TGCGCCAGCAGCTTAAGTGGGAGGGGTAGGGGAAGCAATCAGCCCCAGCATTTT. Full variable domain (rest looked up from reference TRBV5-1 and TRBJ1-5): KAGVTQTPRYLIKTRGQQVTLSCSPISGHRSVSWYQQTPGQGLQFLFEYFSETQRNKGNFPGRFSGRQFSNSRSEMNVSTLELGDSALYLCASSLSGRGRGSNQPQHFGDGTRLSIL.

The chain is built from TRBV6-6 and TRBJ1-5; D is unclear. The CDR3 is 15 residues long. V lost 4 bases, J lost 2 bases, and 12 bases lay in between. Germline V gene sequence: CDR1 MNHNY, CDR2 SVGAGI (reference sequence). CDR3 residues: CASSSGGAGNQPQHF. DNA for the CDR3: TGTGCCAGCAGTTCTGGAGGCGCGGGCAATCAGCCCCAGCATTTT.

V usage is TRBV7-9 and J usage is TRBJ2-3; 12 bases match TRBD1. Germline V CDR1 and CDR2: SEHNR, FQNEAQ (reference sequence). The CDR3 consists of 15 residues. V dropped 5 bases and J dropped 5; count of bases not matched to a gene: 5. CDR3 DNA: TGTGCCAGCAGCGCCGGGACAGGGGGCAAAGATACGCAGTATTTT. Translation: CASSAGTGGKDTQYF.

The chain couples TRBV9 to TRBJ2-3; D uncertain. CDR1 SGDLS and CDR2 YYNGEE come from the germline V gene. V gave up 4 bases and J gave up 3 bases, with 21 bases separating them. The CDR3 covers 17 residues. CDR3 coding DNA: TGTGCCAGCAGCATCACCCCGACGAAGAAGGCGACAGATACGCAGTATTTT. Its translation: CASSITPTKKATDTQYF.

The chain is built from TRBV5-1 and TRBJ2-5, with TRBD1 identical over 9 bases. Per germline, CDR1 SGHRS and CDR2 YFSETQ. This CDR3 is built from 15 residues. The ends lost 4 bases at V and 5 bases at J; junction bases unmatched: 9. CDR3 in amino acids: CASSPRPGTGETQYF. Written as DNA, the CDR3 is TGCGCCAGCAGCCCAAGACCAGGGACAGGGGAGACCCAGTACTTC.